This T cell receptor beta chain derives from a study of blood T cell repertoires in COVID-19. Clones were sequenced by immunoSEQ multiplex PCR, and TCRdb holds only the in-frame ones, with some missing. The table lists under 45,000 clones, over 75% of them singletons. Relative to its sample, this clone is large. The CDR3 loop spans 14 amino acids. Germline V gene sequence: CDR1 SGHVS, CDR2 FNYEAQ. V lost 5 bases, J lost 2 bases, and 7 bases lay in between. The receptor's source is a human donor in a cohort sampled during active COVID-19. Material for sequencing was peripheral blood. The chain joins TRBV7-6 to TRBJ2-6; D call uncertain. The CDR3 coding sequence is TGTGCCAGCAGCCCGAGCCCTGGGGCCAACGTCCTGACTTTC. This sequence encodes CASSPSPGANVLTF. Based on the CDR3 plus reference TRBV7-6 and TRBJ2-6, the full variable domain is GAGVSQSPRYKVTKRGQDVALRCDPISGHVSLYWYRQALGQGPEFLTYFNYEAQQDKSGLPNDRFSAERPEGSISTLTIQRTEQRDSAMYRCASSPSPGANVLTFGAGSRLTVL.